Following are 15 T cell receptor beta chains from one sample sequenced in a study of T cell responses to AZD1222 COVID-19 vaccine. Clones were read by immunoSEQ multiplex PCR, and TCRdb kept only the in-frame ones, dropping some. This sample has around 120,000 clones, with roughly 90% found just once. The sequencing used peripheral blood, collected on day 0 of AZD1222 vaccination. The receptors here all came from an adult in good health.

V gene TRBV10-3 combines with J gene TRBJ1-1, with TRBD1 identical over 8 bases. V was clipped by 2 bases and J by 5 bases; unmatched bases: 13. CDR3 length equals 17 residues. The germline CDR1 and CDR2 sequences are ENHRY and SYGVKD. CDR3 amino acids: CAISEPDRGRGGTEAFF. CDR3 nucleotides: TGTGCCATCAGTGAGCCCGACAGGGGAAGAGGTGGGACTGAAGCTTTCTTT.

The chain has TRBV25-1 and TRBJ2-3; TRBD1 is a possible D gene (6 bases). Trimming cost V 3 bases and J 2 bases, with 9 bases left between them. CDR1 is MGHDK, CDR2 SYGVNS, per germline. This CDR3 has 14 residues. CDR3: CASSDGGTTDTQYF. DNA of the CDR3: TGTGCCAGCAGTGATGGGGGCACCACAGATACGCAGTATTTT. Supplemented by reference TRBV25-1 and TRBJ2-3, the full variable domain reads EADIYQTPRYLVIGTGKKITLECSQTMGHDKMYWYQQDPGMELHLIHYSYGVNSTEKGDLSSESTVSRIRTEHFPLTLESARPSHTSQYLCASSDGGTTDTQYFGPGTRLTVL.

The rearrangement joins TRBV2 to TRBJ1-1; the D is unclear. Deletions cut 7 bases from V and 1 base from J, with 7 bases between. The CDR3 covers 12 residues. The germline V gene encodes CDR1 SNHLY and CDR2 FYNNEI. The CDR3 loop reads CASMRQNTEAFF. As DNA, the CDR3 is TGTGCCAGCATGAGACAGAACACTGAAGCTTTCTTT.

The chain joins TRBV19 to TRBJ1-5; D is unclear. Trimming took off 3 bases at V and 6 bases at J, with 15 bases between the two ends. Germline V lookup: CDR1 LNHDA, CDR2 SQIVND (reference sequence). The CDR3 is made up of 15 amino acids. CDR3 DNA: TGTGCCAGTAGTATTGGGGAGAGGGCGGGTCAGCCCCAGCATTTT. Translating it yields CASSIGERAGQPQHF.

The chain combines TRBV5-1 with TRBJ1-2, with D possibly matching TRBD1 (6 bases). Germline V CDR1 and CDR2: SGHRS, YFSETQ. This CDR3 comprises 13 residues. V shed 0 bases and J shed 7 bases, with 10 bases lying between them. The CDR3 DNA reads TGCGCCAGCAGCTTGGACAGGGCAGGTGGCTACACCTTC. Residues: CASSLDRAGGYTF.

This chain connects TRBV6-5 to TRBJ2-3; D is ambiguous. CDR3 length: 16 residues. V lost 2 bases and J lost 2, with 14 bases in between. Germline V gene data show CDR1 as MNHEY and CDR2 as SVGAGI. The CDR3 nucleotides read TGTGCCAGCAGTTACCGGGTTACTGGGCCCACAGATACGCAGTATTTT. As protein: CASSYRVTGPTDTQYF.

This CDR3 reads CASSLLGRVNQPQHF. DNA of the CDR3: TGTGCCAGCAGTTTATTGGGAAGGGTCAATCAGCCCCAGCATTTT. This rearrangement joins TRBV27 to TRBJ1-5; D remains unclear. CDR3 length equals 15 residues. Germline CDR1 reads MNHEY; CDR2 reads SMNVEV (reference sequence). Trimming shortened V by 1 base and J by 3 bases, and 10 bases separated the two germline ends.

The chain has TRBV7-2 and TRBJ1-5; D remains unclear. Germline CDR1 and CDR2: SGHTA and FQGNSA. Trimming left V 5 bases short and J 6 bases short, with 8 bases between. The CDR3 is made up of 12 amino acids. CDR3 sequence (DNA): TGTGCCAGCAGCGACCGAGGTCAGCCCCAGCATTTT. Amino acids: CASSDRGQPQHF.

This sequence joins TRBV15 and TRBJ1-3, with D tentatively TRBD1 (5 bases). The germline gives CDR1 LNHNV, CDR2 YYDKDF (reference sequence). The CDR3 contains 17 residues. Deletions cut 4 bases from V and 3 bases from J, with 19 bases between. The CDR3 DNA is TGTGCCACCAGCATCGACAGATCCTTCCTTCTTGGAAACACCATATATTTT. It codes for CATSIDRSFLLGNTIYF.

CDR3 nucleotide sequence: TGTGCCAGCAGCATTACACTGAACACTGAAGCTTTCTTT. Translated, it gives CASSITLNTEAFF. The chain employs TRBV9 and TRBJ1-1; D not resolved. The CDR3 has 13 amino acids. The V end was cut by 4 bases, the J end by 0 bases, with 7 bases between. CDR1 and CDR2 from the germline V gene are SGDLS and YYNGEE.

The chain combines TRBV18 with TRBJ2-3, with 8 nucleotides matching TRBD2. This CDR3 region has 15 residues. CDR1 is KGHSH and CDR2 is LQKENI in the germline V gene. V dropped 3 bases and J dropped 5; count of bases not matched to a gene: 7. The CDR3 DNA reads as TGTGCCAGCTCACCTCAAGCGGGAGCGGGAGATACGCAGTATTTT. Its translation: CASSPQAGAGDTQYF.

In its sample, this clone was seen once. The chain recombines TRBV3-1 (or the pseudogene TRBV3-2) with TRBJ2-3; D gene unclear. This CDR3 region has 20 residues. Between the trimmed V and J ends, which lost 4 bases and 1 base, there was a span of 27 bases. Germline V gives CDR1 LGHDT, CDR2 YNNKEL (reference sequence). DNA for the CDR3: TGTGCCAGCAGCCTTACCCCAACCCTAAGGGCCCTGGGTGGCACAGATACGCAGTATTTT. Encoded protein: CASSLTPTLRALGGTDTQYF.

CDR3 DNA: TGTGCCAGCAGCCGCTACTCGACAGGGGCTCCGGGGGAGCTGTTTTTT. Protein: CASSRYSTGAPGELFF. The J gene is TRBJ2-2, the V gene TRBV27, with TRBD1 identical over 8 bases. The CDR3 spans 16 residues. V gave up 6 bases and J gave up 8 bases; unmatched junction bases: 14. Per the germline V gene, CDR1 is MNHEY and CDR2 is SMNVEV (reference sequence).

In nucleotides, the CDR3 is TGTGCCAGCAGCTTAAGTACTGGGGAGCTGTTTTTT. The encoded protein is CASSLSTGELFF. The V gene is TRBV7-3, the J gene TRBJ2-2; D unresolved. The CDR3 has 12 amino acids. The V and J ends lost 1 base and 8 bases respectively, with 5 bases between them. The germline gives CDR1 SGHTA, CDR2 FQGTGA.

The chain couples TRBV6-5 to TRBJ2-7; 8 nucleotides agree with TRBD1. Unmatched junction bases numbered 6, after V lost 7 bases and J lost 4 bases. Germline loops: CDR1 MNHEY, CDR2 SVGAGI. The CDR3 extends over 13 amino acids. The CDR3 bases are TGTGCCAGCAATTGGCAGGGGGCTTACGAGCAGTACTTC. Translation: CASNWQGAYEQYF.